These 28 T cell receptor delta chains came from one sample sequenced in a study of gamma-delta chains in newborns, infants, children. TCRdb called clones anew from the reads with CATT. The table includes 7,000 to 9,500 delta-chain clones, 1.5% to 2% detected once. Material for sequencing was blood. The receptors stem from a child who was a newborn, infant or young child, either healthy, febrile or measles-vaccinated (not recorded which).

With regard to this clone: The protein TCRdb lists belongs to a much larger clone and differs from this DNA's translation at residue 7, which points to a read error; the protein shown is made from the DNA. The genes are TRDV2 and TRDJ3; no clear D. Trimming left V 3 bases short and J 0 bases short, with 20 bases between. Germline V lookup: CDR1 GEAIGNYY, CDR2 EKD. The CDR3 has 20 residues. CDR3 nucleotide sequence: TGTGCCTGTGACCTTACTGAGGGTTCGGCAAGCTCCTGGGACACCCGACAGATGTTTTTC. Amino acids: CACDLTEGSASSWDTRQMFF.

This clone is medium-sized (0.01 to 0.1%) in the sample. The chain recombines TRDV1 with TRDJ1, with 11 bases fitting TRDD3. Germline V CDR1 and CDR2: TSWWSYY, QGS. The trim removed 5 bases at V and 4 bases at J, leaving 30 bases unmatched. The CDR3 runs to 23 residues. The CDR3 sequence: CALGCPGPRYWGIAWDGCDKLIF. The CDR3, as DNA: TGTGCTCTTGGGTGCCCTGGTCCCCGGTACTGGGGGATAGCATGGGATGGATGCGATAAACTCATCTTT.

This clone is classed as medium-sized. This chain uses TRDV1 with TRDJ1; TRDD3 might be the D (7 bases). CDR1 is TSWWSYY and CDR2 is QGS in the germline V gene. V shed 0 bases and J shed 0 bases, with 20 bases lying between them. The CDR3 contains 19 residues. The CDR3 bases are TGTGCTCTTGGGGAACTGGGTCCTACGTGGGGGACGTACACCGATAAACTCATCTTT. This gives the protein CALGELGPTWGTYTDKLIF.

As regards this clone: One end of the junction does not line up with germline, which may come from a read error. Other DNA sequences from this sample encode an identical CDR3 as well. The J gene is TRDJ1, the V gene TRDV1, with 13 positions matching TRDD3. The germline CDR1 and CDR2 sequences are TSWWSYY and QGS. The CDR3 totals 23 residues. CDR3 sequence (DNA): TGTGCTCTTGGGGAACCTAAAGCCCTCCTTTCTACTGGGGGATACGAGGAGGCCGACAAACTCATCTTT. It specifies CALGEPKALLSTGGYEEADKLIF.

This clone is medium-sized by share. Within the sample, other DNA sequences also encode this same CDR3. The chain recombines TRDV2 with TRDJ3, with 10 bases lining up with TRDD3. CDR3 length: 17 residues. Germline V gives CDR1 GEAIGNYY, CDR2 EKD. After removal of 3 bases from V and 2 bases from J, the junction contained 3 bases not matched to a gene. In nucleotides, the CDR3 is TGTGCCTGTGACCCGCTGGGGGATACCTGGGACACCCGACAGATGTTTTTC. Protein product: CACDPLGDTWDTRQMFF.

To note about this clone: The sample carries other DNA sequences with the same CDR3. CDR3 residues: CALGEGGIDYWGAYTDKLIF. The CDR3 bases are TGTGCTCTTGGGGAAGGCGGGATCGACTACTGGGGGGCGTACACCGATAAACTCATCTTT. V is TRDV1 and J is TRDJ1; 8 bases fit TRDD3. This CDR3 has 20 amino acids. V shed 2 bases, J shed 0 bases, and the junction held 17 bases outside the gene matches. The V gene's germline CDR1 is TSWWSYY and CDR2 QGS.

By sample share, this clone is medium-sized (0.01 to 0.1%). The J gene is TRDJ1, the V gene TRDV1, with 12 bases lining up with TRDD3. In germline, CDR1 is TSWWSYY, CDR2 QGS. V was pared by 4 bases and J by 3 bases, with 12 bases of the junction left unmatched. CDR3 length: 18 amino acids. The CDR3 region is CALGGLLWGIRKPDKLIF. CDR3 sequence (DNA): TGTGCTCTTGGGGGCCTCCTCTGGGGGATACGTAAACCCGATAAACTCATCTTT.

The gene calls are TRDV2 and TRDJ3; TRDD3 aligns across 10 bases. The CDR3 consists of 19 residues. Germline V CDR1 and CDR2: GEAIGNYY, EKD. V shed 3 bases, J shed 2 bases, and the junction held 9 bases outside the gene matches. CDR3 loop: CACDSLGDPSPWDTRQMFF. CDR3 sequence (DNA): TGTGCCTGTGACTCACTGGGGGATCCTAGCCCCTGGGACACCCGACAGATGTTTTTC.

With regard to this clone: A much larger clone is a single base away; this may be a read error. Distinct nucleotide sequences in the sample also encode this CDR3. For the CDR3, the DNA is TGCGCCTGCGACGGACGTTCCTGGTGGGGGATTGCCTGGGACACCCGACAGATGTTTTTC. This codes for CACDGRSWWGIAWDTRQMFF. This rearrangement joins TRDV2 to TRDJ3; 8 bases map to TRDD3. CDR1 is GEAIGNYY, CDR2 EKD, per germline. The CDR3 extends over 20 amino acids.

J is TRDJ1 and V is TRDV1; weak D call: TRDD3 (5 bases). Germline V gene data show CDR1 as TSWWSYY and CDR2 as QGS. V lost 4 bases, J lost 6 bases, and 12 bases lay in between. CDR3 length: 13 residues. The CDR3 region has the DNA TGTGCTCTTGGGGCTGCCGGGGGTAATAAACTCATCTTT. It yields the protein CALGAAGGNKLIF.

This clone is medium-sized. The rearrangement links TRDV2 to TRDJ3; 10 bases match TRDD3. Germline V CDR1 and CDR2: GEAIGNYY, EKD. V lost 3 bases and J lost 0; bases outside the gene matches: 16. This CDR3 is 22 amino acids long. The CDR3 loop is CACDGLGDFSPSSSWDTRQMFF. The CDR3 DNA follows: TGTGCCTGTGACGGACTGGGGGATTTCAGTCCGTCCTCCTCCTGGGACACCCGACAGATGTTTTTC.

By its share, this clone is medium-sized (0.01 to 0.1%). The gene calls are TRDV1 and TRDJ1; 8 bases align to TRDD3. The CDR3 has 23 residues. J was trimmed by 0 bases and V by 5 bases; bases with no gene match: 29. Germline V CDR1 and CDR2: TSWWSYY, QGS. CDR3 nucleotide sequence: TGTGCTCTTGGGCCCAAAGAGCCTTCTCCTGTACTGGGGGTCTCTCCTTACACCGATAAACTCATCTTT. As protein: CALGPKEPSPVLGVSPYTDKLIF.

This clone was seen only a few times. A much larger clone sits a single nucleotide away, making a read error possible. This sample also contains other DNA sequences that code for the same CDR3. The chain uses TRDV1 and TRDJ2; D is perhaps TRDD2 (5 bases). Germline assignment: CDR1 TSWWSYY and CDR2 QGS. CDR3 size: 16 residues. Trimming shortened V by 5 bases and J by 6 bases, and 19 bases separated the two germline ends. The CDR3 DNA is TGTGCTCTTGGGCTAATTGTCCCTACTCGGGCAGCACAACTCTTCTTT. As protein: CALGLIVPTRAAQLFF.

This clone occurred many times. The rearrangement joins TRDV3 to TRDJ1; 8 nucleotides align to TRDD3. V shed 1 base, J shed 0 bases, and the junction held 13 bases outside the gene matches. This CDR3 is built from 17 residues. CDR1 is TVYSNPD, CDR2 GDNSRS, per germline (reference sequence). This CDR3 reads CAFKALTGGPYTDKLIF. The CDR3 region has the DNA TGTGCCTTTAAGGCCCTTACTGGGGGTCCGTACACCGATAAACTCATCTTT.

This clone is deemed medium-sized. CDR3 sequence (DNA): TGTGCCTGTGACAATCTGTACTGGGGGATACCCTCCACTAGCTCCTGGGACACCCGACAGATGTTTTTC. It is translated as CACDNLYWGIPSTSSWDTRQMFF. This chain connects TRDV2 to TRDJ3; 12 nucleotides agree with TRDD3. The V and J ends lost 2 bases and 0 bases, in that order; junction bases with no gene match: 16. CDR3 length: 23 amino acids. The germline V gene encodes CDR1 GEAIGNYY and CDR2 EKD.

A few counts support this clone. The protein held in TCRdb is that of a much larger clone and does not match this DNA's translation at residue 12, likely because of a read error; the protein shown is translated from the DNA. This sequence joins TRDV2 and TRDJ3, with 10 bases identical to TRDD3. The CDR3 has 18 residues. Germline V gene data show CDR1 as GEAIGNYY and CDR2 as EKD. The CDR3 region is CACDHTGGSSWGTRQMFF. The CDR3 nucleotides read TGTGCCTGTGACCACACTGGGGGATCCTCCTGGGGCACCCGACAGATGTTTTTC.

This clone turned up a few times. In the same sample, other DNA sequences code for this CDR3. The CDR3 loop is CALGEPPSPKRKLLGMVGSDKLIF. The CDR3 DNA reads as TGTGCTCTTGGGGAACCGCCTTCCCCGAAGAGAAAACTACTGGGGATGGTAGGGAGCGATAAACTCATCTTT. The J gene is TRDJ1, the V gene TRDV1; weak D call: TRDD3 (7 bases). The CDR3 consists of 24 residues. Germline CDR1 is TSWWSYY and CDR2 is QGS. V dropped 1 base and J dropped 4 bases, with 40 bases sitting between them.

This clone turned up a few times. Its ends do not fully match the called genes, so a read error is possible. The chain uses TRDV1 and TRDJ1, with 12 bases that match TRDD3. The CDR3 extends over 22 amino acids. The germline CDR1 and CDR2 sequences are TSWWSYY and QGS. The CDR3 sequence: CALGGLLGSGGYAKSDTGKLIF. Here the CDR3 DNA reads TGTGCTCTTGGGGGGCTCCTTGGCTCTGGGGGATACGCGAAGAGTGACACCGGTAAACTCATCTTT.

This clone occurred a few times. A much larger clone differs by one base, so this may be a read error. CDR3: CACDSHLGDPSSSRDTRQMFF. DNA of the CDR3: TGTGCCTGTGACTCCCACCTGGGGGATCCTTCAAGCTCCCGGGACACCCGACAGATGTTTTTC. The chain joins TRDV2 to TRDJ3, with 9 nucleotides matching TRDD3. This CDR3 spans 21 amino acids. Germline CDR1 is GEAIGNYY and CDR2 is EKD.

Points on this clone: The same CDR3 is also encoded by other DNA sequences in this sample. The CDR3 spells CALGEDLSAGGYGAWDTRQMFF. CDR3 nucleotide sequence: TGTGCTCTTGGGGAGGACTTAAGTGCTGGGGGATACGGTGCCTGGGACACCCGACAGATGTTTTTC. The genes are TRDV1 and TRDJ3, with TRDD3 matching 12 bases. V trimming: 3 bases; J trimming: 2 bases; junction bases outside the gene matches: 14. The germline gives CDR1 TSWWSYY, CDR2 QGS. The CDR3 loop spans 22 amino acids.

This clone was seen many times. The chain recombines TRDV1 with TRDJ1; 8 nucleotides line up with TRDD3. Germline-derived CDR1 and CDR2 are TSWWSYY and QGS. This CDR3 has 19 residues. The J segment lost 0 bases and the V segment lost 0 bases, leaving 12 bases of the junction unmatched. In DNA form, the CDR3 reads TGTGCTCTTGGGGAACTATTATATGTGACTGGGGGCTACACCGATAAACTCATCTTT. Protein sequence: CALGELLYVTGGYTDKLIF.

This clone was seen a few times. This DNA translates differently at residue 18 from the TCRdb protein, which is that of a much larger clone; a read error is likely, and the protein shown is the DNA's own translation. The V and J genes are TRDV1 and TRDJ1, with 12 nucleotides matching TRDD3. Per the germline V gene, CDR1 is TSWWSYY and CDR2 is QGS. The CDR3 totals 19 residues. As DNA, the CDR3 is TGTGCTCTTGGGGAGCTTCCTCGCGACTGGGGGATACACACCGATAAACTCACCTTT. It is translated as CALGELPRDWGIHTDKLTF.

Concerning this clone itself: A much more abundant neighbour one base away suggests this may be a read error. The same CDR3 can be traced to other DNA sequences in this sample. The chain is built from TRDV1 and TRDJ2, with TRDD3 identical over 10 bases. Germline V CDR1 and CDR2: TSWWSYY, QGS. The length of the CDR3 is 18 residues. The junction had 12 bases not matched to a gene; V was cut back by 3 bases and J by 5 bases. The CDR3 sequence is CALGELPTGGSATAQLFF. CDR3 coding DNA: TGTGCTCTTGGGGAGCTCCCTACTGGGGGATCCGCAACAGCACAACTCTTCTTT.

By frequency in the sample, this clone is medium-sized. CDR3 protein: CALGEIGAQLFF. DNA of the CDR3: TGTGCTCTTGGGGAGATAGGAGCACAACTCTTCTTT. The chain carries TRDV1 and TRDJ2; D is undetermined. Trimming shortened V by 3 bases and J by 7 bases, and 6 bases separated the two germline ends. The CDR3 runs to 12 residues. Germline lookup yields CDR1 TSWWSYY and CDR2 QGS.

By sample fraction, this clone is medium-sized. A read error is possible here, since a much larger clone lies one base away. Other DNA sequences in this specimen translate into the identical CDR3. J is TRDJ1 and V is TRDV2; 10 bases line up with TRDD3. This CDR3 has 17 amino acids. CDR1 and CDR2 from the germline V gene are GEAIGNYY and EKD. The CDR3 sequence is CACDPHTGGFYTDKLIF. For the CDR3, the DNA is TGTGCTTGTGACCCCCATACTGGGGGATTCTACACCGATAAACTCATCTTT.

A word on this clone: This same CDR3 is encoded by further DNA sequences in the sample. This chain joins TRDV1 and TRDJ1; TRDD3 matches at 10 bases. CDR3 size: 21 residues. The ends lost 3 bases at V and 3 bases at J; junction bases unmatched: 22. Germline assignment: CDR1 TSWWSYY and CDR2 QGS. The CDR3 DNA follows: TGTGCTCTTGGGGAGATTCCTCTACGGCGTACTGGGGGATTGCTGCCCGATAAACTCATCTTT. Encoded protein: CALGEIPLRRTGGLLPDKLIF.

By frequency in the sample, this clone is medium-sized. The V call is TRDV2, the J call TRDJ3; 10 positions agree with TRDD3. Germline loops: CDR1 GEAIGNYY, CDR2 EKD. The length of the CDR3 is 19 residues. Germline trimming cut 0 bases from V and 0 bases from J; bases unmatched to any gene: 4. The CDR3: CACDTVSGGYSWDTRQMFF. CDR3 nucleotide sequence: TGTGCCTGTGACACCGTTTCTGGGGGATACTCCTGGGACACCCGACAGATGTTTTTC.

Only a few counts were recorded for this clone. A far larger clone lies a single base away; this is likely a read error. This sample includes further DNA sequences coding for the same CDR3. The V and J genes are TRDV2 and TRDJ3; D possibly corresponds to TRDD3 (6 bases). The CDR3 sequence is 20 residues long. The V end was cut by 0 bases, the J end by 0 bases, with 17 bases between. Germline loops: CDR1 GEAIGNYY, CDR2 EKD. CDR3 nucleotides: TGTGCCTGTGACACCGTACTAGGGGATCGATCCTCCTGGGACACCCGACAGATGTTTTTC. Protein sequence: CACDTVLGDRSSWDTRQMFF.